Listed below are T cell receptor beta chains from one sample, sequenced in a study of CD8 T cells in Susac syndrome. TCRdb re-analysed the immunoSEQ multiplex PCR reads in MiXCR, keeping a single row per CDR3 protein. The sample includes 350,000 to 550,000 distinct CDR3 sequences, 85% to 90% of them seen just once. Specimen: CD8+ T cells from PBMCs. The receptors originated from a human donor with multiple sclerosis. Each CDR3 is given with its conserved first and last residue. The D gene is left open where the match is weak. Only some rows state a clone size, as once, few, many or a class for expanded clones.

d_gene	abundance	v_gene	j_gene	CDR3aa	CDR3nt
NA	once	TRBV6-5	TRBJ1-1	CASSYSGAGNTEAFF	TGTGCCAGCAGTTACTCGGGTGCAGGGAACACTGAAGCTTTCTTT
NA	once	TRBV5-6	TRBJ2-7	CASSLWRDSSYEQYF	TGTGCCAGCAGCTTGTGGCGGGACAGCTCCTACGAGCAGTACTTC
TRBD2	NA	TRBV6-1	TRBJ2-7	CASSPLAGSYEQYF	TGTGCCAGCAGCCCACTAGCGGGTTCCTACGAGCAGTACTTC
NA	NA	TRBV6-5	TRBJ1-1	CASSYSSHTEAFF	TGTGCCAGCAGTTACTCGTCACACACTGAAGCTTTCTTT
TRBD2	NA	TRBV7-6	TRBJ2-5	CASSQTSGGPRRETQYF	TGTGCCAGCAGCCAGACTAGCGGGGGGCCGAGGAGAGAGACCCAGTACTTC
NA	NA	TRBV2	TRBJ1-1	CASLLNTEAFF	TGTGCCAGCCTGTTGAACACTGAAGCTTTCTTT
TRBD1	NA	TRBV13	TRBJ2-1	CASSHRGSSYNEQFF	TGTGCCAGCAGCCACAGGGGAAGCTCCTACAATGAGCAGTTCTTC
TRBD1	NA	TRBV4-1	TRBJ2-5	CASSQGPGTGQETQYF	TGCGCCAGCAGCCAAGGTCCCGGGACAGGGCAAGAGACCCAGTACTTC
NA	NA	TRBV5-1	TRBJ2-3	CASSLLGVQFLTDTQYF	TGCGCCAGCAGCTTGCTGGGGGTTCAGTTTCTTACAGATACGCAGTATTTT
NA	NA	TRBV6-1	TRBJ2-7	CASSVYRRYEQYF	TGTGCCAGCTCCGTATACAGGCGGTACGAGCAGTACTTC
TRBD1	once	TRBV12-3/TRBV12-4	TRBJ2-5	CASSPGQIETQYF	TGTGCCAGCAGTCCGGGACAGATAGAGACCCAGTACTTC
NA	NA	TRBV30	TRBJ2-1	CAWSVLGTEQFF	TGTGCCTGGAGTGTCTTAGGGACTGAGCAGTTCTTC
TRBD2	once	TRBV12-3/TRBV12-4	TRBJ2-1	CASSFPLAGRSNEQFF	TGTGCCAGCAGTTTCCCACTAGCGGGTAGGAGCAATGAGCAGTTCTTC
NA	NA	TRBV10-3	TRBJ2-1	CAISESGEWFYNEQFF	TGTGCCATCAGTGAGTCCGGGGAGTGGTTCTACAATGAGCAGTTCTTC
NA	NA	TRBV20-1	TRBJ1-5	CSAPGDSNQPQHF	TGCAGTGCTCCGGGGGATAGCAATCAGCCCCAGCATTTT
NA	NA	TRBV6-5	TRBJ2-2	CASSPATGELFF	TGTGCCAGCAGCCCCGCCACCGGGGAGCTGTTTTTT
NA	NA	TRBV4-1	TRBJ2-3	CASSPRDGSSTDTQYF	TGCGCCAGCAGCCCGCGGGACGGCTCAAGCACAGATACGCAGTATTTT
NA	once	TRBV6-4	TRBJ1-5	CASSERESQPQHF	TGTGCCAGCAGTGAGAGGGAAAGCCAGCCCCAGCATTTT
NA	NA	TRBV27	TRBJ1-1	CASSFPGAKNTEAFF	TGTGCCAGCAGTTTCCCAGGGGCAAAGAACACTGAAGCTTTCTTT
TRBD2	NA	TRBV11-1	TRBJ2-7	CASSRTSEKTHEQYF	TGTGCCAGCAGCCGGACTAGCGAAAAAACACACGAGCAGTACTTC
NA	NA	TRBV25-1	TRBJ1-6	CASSEYRELHF	TGTGCCAGCAGTGAATACAGGGAGCTCCACTTT
NA	NA	TRBV30	TRBJ2-1	CAWSPTGRPYEQFF	TGTGCCTGGAGCCCTACCGGCAGGCCGTATGAGCAGTTCTTC
TRBD1	NA	TRBV3-1	TRBJ2-7	CASSRRGDSSYEQYF	TGTGCCAGCAGTCGAAGAGGGGACAGCTCCTACGAGCAGTACTTC